Listed below are T cell receptor beta chains from one sample, sequenced in a study of PD-L1 blockade in urothelial cancer. Data came from immunoSEQ multiplex PCR; TCRdb stores just in-frame clones and leaves some out. The sample contains some 90,000 clones, roughly 90% of which appear only once. The starting material was PBMCs, obtained around atezolizumab (anti-PD-L1) treatment. The receptors originated from a woman of 80 years or more with urothelial cancer. The CDR3 runs from the conserved cysteine through the conserved F or W. The D gene is left open where the match is weak. Rows may omit the clone size; those that give it use once, few, many or a size class.

clone size,J gene,D gene,V gene,CDR3 length,CDR3 protein,CDR3 DNA
-,TRBJ1-1,TRBD1,TRBV11-2,14,CASSRDRGGIEAFF,TGTGCCAGCAGCCGGGACAGGGGTGGAATTGAAGCTTTCTTT
-,TRBJ2-1,-,TRBV19,16,CASSISARSSYNEQFF,TGTGCCAGTAGTATCTCAGCGCGGAGCTCCTACAATGAGCAGTTCTTC
-,TRBJ2-7,-,TRBV7-9,15,CASSPGQGTFYEQYF,TGTGCCAGCAGCCCAGGGCAGGGGACCTTCTACGAGCAGTACTTC
once,TRBJ1-1,TRBD1,TRBV29-1,14,CSVLRQGASTEAFF,TGCAGCGTTCTCAGACAGGGGGCGAGCACTGAAGCTTTCTTT
-,TRBJ1-2,TRBD1,TRBV30,13,CAWNRDRGYGYTF,TGTGCCTGGAACCGGGACAGGGGGTATGGCTACACCTTC
-,TRBJ1-3,TRBD1,TRBV30,15,CAWSRGQGPGNTIYF,TGTGCCTGGAGCCGAGGACAGGGACCTGGAAACACCATATATTTT
-,TRBJ2-1,TRBD1,TRBV7-7,15,CASSAGTGVVDEQFF,TGTGCCAGCAGCGCCGGGACAGGGGTTGTGGATGAGCAGTTCTTC
once,TRBJ1-2,-,TRBV19,16,CASSIPGRLRDYGYTF,TGTGCCAGTAGTATCCCCGGGAGGCTAAGAGACTATGGCTACACCTTC
-,TRBJ2-3,TRBD2,TRBV5-1,15,CASSLAGGSTDTQYF,TGCGCCAGCAGCTTAGCGGGAGGCAGCACAGATACGCAGTATTTT
-,TRBJ2-7,-,TRBV11-1,14,CASSRTQGNHEQYF,TGTGCCAGCAGTCGTACGCAGGGTAACCACGAGCAGTACTTC
-,TRBJ1-5,TRBD1,TRBV4-2,14,CASSRTGRDQPQHF,TGTGCCAGCAGTCGGACAGGGAGGGATCAGCCCCAGCATTTT
-,TRBJ2-1,-,TRBV2,12,CASSGEYNEQFF,TGTGCCAGCAGTGGAGAATACAATGAGCAGTTCTTC
-,TRBJ2-7,TRBD1,TRBV6-5,13,CASRRQGNYEQYF,TGTGCCAGCAGAAGACAGGGAAACTACGAGCAGTACTTC
-,TRBJ1-4,-,TRBV9,16,CASSVGVRSSNEKLFF,TGTGCCAGCAGCGTAGGAGTAAGATCATCTAATGAAAAACTGTTTTTT
-,TRBJ1-1,TRBD1,TRBV28,16,CASRLPPGQGYDEAFF,TGTGCCAGCAGGTTACCCCCGGGACAGGGCTATGATGAAGCTTTCTTT
-,TRBJ2-5,-,TRBV7-2,13,CASSPFGGETQYF,TGTGCCAGCAGCCCCTTCGGGGGTGAGACCCAGTACTTC
-,TRBJ1-3,TRBD1,TRBV9,14,CASSADRGGNTIYF,TGTGCCAGCAGCGCCGACAGGGGGGGAAACACCATATATTTT
-,TRBJ2-7,-,TRBV5-4,12,CASSSGLYEQYF,TGTGCCAGCAGCTCGGGACTCTACGAGCAGTACTTC